A selection of T cell receptor beta chains follows, all from one sample in a study of blood T cell repertoires in COVID-19. The data were produced by immunoSEQ multiplex PCR, yet TCRdb's version contains in-frame clones alone and is incomplete. This table holds under 250,000 clones, 80% to 90% found once. Sample: peripheral blood. Receptors originate from a man aged 45-65 years with active or convalescent COVID-19. Each CDR3 is given with its conserved first and last residue. D genes are given only for firm matches. For some rows the clone size is stated as once, few or many, or as a class when expanded; others skip it.

v_gene,abundance,j_gene,d_gene,CDR3aa,CDR3nt
TRBV11-2,.,TRBJ2-1,.,CASSLNPSFDEQFF,TGTGCCAGCAGCTTAAATCCCAGTTTCGATGAGCAGTTCTTC
TRBV10-1,.,TRBJ2-5,.,CASSGETGGRQETQYF,TGCGCCAGCAGTGGGGAGACAGGTGGGCGCCAAGAGACCCAGTACTTC
TRBV6-1,.,TRBJ2-1,TRBD2,CASSRGVAGGNEQFF,TGTGCCAGCAGTCGTGGGGTAGCGGGAGGCAATGAGCAGTTCTTC
TRBV7-8,once,TRBJ2-3,TRBD2,CASSRSGEHTDTQYF,TGTGCCAGCAGCCGAAGCGGGGAGCACACAGATACGCAGTATTTT
TRBV19,.,TRBJ2-1,TRBD1,CASSGTGINEQFF,TGTGCCAGTAGTGGGACAGGGATCAATGAGCAGTTCTTC
TRBV23-1,.,TRBJ1-1,TRBD1,CATSRDRGMNTEAFF,TGCGCCACCTCCCGGGACAGGGGGATGAACACTGAAGCTTTCTTT
TRBV5-1,.,TRBJ1-5,.,CASSSTGLSGQPQHF,TGCGCCAGCAGCAGCACAGGGTTGAGTGGTCAGCCCCAGCATTTT
TRBV6-6,.,TRBJ1-1,.,CASCSFLRGNTEAFF,TGTGCCAGTTGCAGTTTCCTCAGGGGGAACACTGAAGCTTTCTTT
TRBV2,.,TRBJ2-5,TRBD2,CASRASSTGGWETQYF,TGTGCCAGCAGAGCTTCTTCAACGGGAGGATGGGAGACCCAGTACTTC
TRBV30,.,TRBJ2-7,.,CAWSKKGWASYEQYF,TGTGCCTGGAGTAAAAAGGGGTGGGCTTCCTACGAGCAGTACTTC
TRBV27,.,TRBJ2-7,TRBD2,CASSLSLAGYGYEQYF,TGTGCCAGCAGTTTATCGCTAGCGGGGTATGGTTACGAGCAGTACTTC
TRBV18,.,TRBJ2-2,TRBD2,CASSPTSGANTGELFF,TGTGCCAGCTCACCGACTAGCGGTGCGAACACCGGGGAGCTGTTTTTT
TRBV28,once,TRBJ1-1,.,CASRWTALSNTEAFF,TGTGCCAGCAGATGGACAGCCCTATCGAACACTGAAGCTTTCTTT
TRBV5-1,.,TRBJ2-1,TRBD2,CASSFISGNEQFF,TGCGCCAGCAGCTTCATTAGCGGGAATGAGCAGTTCTTC
TRBV3-1/TRBV3-2,.,TRBJ1-2,.,CASSQDDREYGYTF,TGTGCCAGCAGCCAAGATGACAGAGAGTATGGCTACACCTTC
TRBV13,.,TRBJ2-1,TRBD1,CASISRQGTNNEQFF,TGTGCCAGCATTTCCCGACAGGGAACTAACAATGAGCAGTTCTTC
TRBV3-1/TRBV3-2,once,TRBJ1-1,TRBD1,CASSQDTQGRTEAFF,TGTGCCAGCAGCCAAGATACACAGGGGAGAACTGAAGCTTTCTTT
TRBV3-1/TRBV3-2,many,TRBJ2-7,.,CASSQDMERAQYF,TGTGCCAGCAGCCAAGATATGGAGAGAGCGCAGTACTTC
TRBV12-3/TRBV12-4,.,TRBJ1-5,.,CATTGFGNQPQHF,TGTGCCACCACAGGGTTCGGCAATCAGCCCCAGCATTTT
TRBV25-1,few,TRBJ2-7,.,CASSEDKGGYEQYF,TGTGCCAGCAGTGAAGATAAAGGGGGCTACGAGCAGTACTTC
TRBV3-1/TRBV3-2,.,TRBJ2-7,TRBD1,CASSRTGSTYEQYF,TGTGCCAGCAGTCGGACAGGGAGCACCTACGAGCAGTACTTC
TRBV19,.,TRBJ1-4,.,CASTQDPGTNEKLFF,TGTGCCAGTACCCAAGATCCGGGGACTAATGAAAAACTGTTTTTT
TRBV27,.,TRBJ2-3,.,CASRSPQGPDPDTQYF,TGTGCCAGCAGATCACCGCAGGGGCCCGATCCAGATACGCAGTATTTT
TRBV7-9,.,TRBJ2-5,.,CASSHLSWPQETQYF,TGTGCCAGCAGCCACCTGTCCTGGCCCCAAGAGACCCAGTACTTC
TRBV9,.,TRBJ1-1,.,CASSVGPRGEAFF,TGTGCCAGCAGCGTAGGGCCCCGGGGTGAAGCTTTCTTT
TRBV19,.,TRBJ1-5,.,CASSMTAGQPQHF,TGTGCCAGTAGTATGACAGCCGGTCAGCCCCAGCATTTT
TRBV18,.,TRBJ1-2,.,CASSPEAAGDYGYTF,TGTGCCAGCTCACCAGAGGCCGCCGGCGACTATGGCTACACCTTC
TRBV15,.,TRBJ1-5,TRBD1,CATSRDQGELQPQHF,TGTGCCACCAGCAGAGATCAGGGGGAGCTTCAGCCCCAGCATTTT
TRBV6-4,.,TRBJ2-7,TRBD2,CASSDSGLAVPYEQYF,TGTGCCAGCAGTGACTCGGGACTAGCGGTTCCCTACGAGCAGTACTTC
TRBV11-1,.,TRBJ2-7,.,CASSPPVRATSYEQYF,TGTGCCAGCAGCCCCCCGGTGCGGGCTACCTCCTACGAGCAGTACTTC
TRBV7-8,few,TRBJ1-1,TRBD1,CASSLDRGTEAFF,TGTGCCAGCAGCCTAGACAGGGGGACTGAAGCTTTCTTT
TRBV30,once,TRBJ1-5,TRBD1,CAWSQGQGHQPQHF,TGTGCCTGGAGCCAAGGACAGGGACATCAGCCCCAGCATTTT
TRBV14,once,TRBJ2-5,TRBD2,CASSLLSGETQYF,TGTGCCAGCAGCCTACTTAGCGGGGAGACCCAGTACTTC
TRBV12-5,few,TRBJ1-2,TRBD1,CASAPSGQIYGYTF,TGTGCTAGTGCCCCCTCGGGACAGATTTATGGCTACACCTTC
TRBV3-1/TRBV3-2,.,TRBJ1-5,.,CASSQTGSRQPQHF,TGTGCCAGCAGCCAAACAGGGTCCCGACAGCCCCAGCATTTT
TRBV7-2,once,TRBJ2-7,.,CASSLRQVYEQYF,TGTGCCAGCAGCTTACGTCAGGTCTACGAGCAGTACTTC
TRBV6-1,.,TRBJ1-5,TRBD1,CASRERQGSSNQPQHF,TGTGCCAGCAGAGAAAGACAGGGAAGTAGCAATCAGCCCCAGCATTTT
TRBV5-1,.,TRBJ2-3,TRBD2,CASSLVPAGGGDTQYF,TGCGCCAGCAGCTTGGTGCCAGCGGGGGGAGGAGATACGCAGTATTTT
TRBV6-1,.,TRBJ2-4,.,CASSDVPRNIQYF,TGTGCCAGCAGTGACGTCCCGCGAAACATTCAGTACTTC
TRBV9,.,TRBJ2-5,TRBD1,CASSLGQGVLQETQYF,TGTGCCAGCAGCCTTGGACAGGGGGTCCTTCAAGAGACCCAGTACTTC
TRBV28,few,TRBJ2-1,TRBD2,CASSSVAGGPRNEQFF,TGTGCCAGCAGTTCAGTAGCGGGAGGGCCTAGAAATGAGCAGTTCTTC
TRBV7-2,.,TRBJ1-1,.,CASGGGRNTEAFF,TGTGCCAGCGGGGGAGGGAGGAACACTGAAGCTTTCTTT
TRBV29-1,.,TRBJ2-3,TRBD2,CSVLQLWREDTQYF,TGCAGCGTCCTACAACTGTGGCGGGAGGATACGCAGTATTTT
TRBV4-3,.,TRBJ2-3,.,CASSQDRWQGIRDTQYF,TGCGCCAGCAGCCAAGACCGGTGGCAGGGCATAAGAGATACGCAGTATTTT
TRBV30,.,TRBJ1-5,.,CAWGRGNQPQHF,TGTGCCTGGGGACGGGGAAATCAGCCCCAGCATTTT
TRBV29-1,.,TRBJ2-5,TRBD2,CSVERGIGGRAYQETQYF,TGCAGCGTTGAAAGGGGTATCGGCGGGAGGGCTTACCAAGAGACCCAGTACTTC
TRBV2,.,TRBJ2-5,TRBD1,CASSKVPGGTETQYF,TGTGCCAGCAGTAAAGTACCAGGGGGCACAGAGACCCAGTACTTC
TRBV24-1,.,TRBJ1-1,.,CATGRGTEAFF,TGTGCCACCGGTCGGGGGACTGAAGCTTTCTTT
TRBV5-1,.,TRBJ2-5,.,CASAVPPNQETQYF,TGCGCCAGCGCAGTCCCCCCAAACCAAGAGACCCAGTACTTC
TRBV3-1/TRBV3-2,.,TRBJ2-5,TRBD2,CASSLGTSGSRETQYF,TGTGCCAGCAGCCTCGGGACTAGCGGGAGTCGGGAGACCCAGTACTTC
TRBV15,.,TRBJ1-2,.,CATSRGGDGNYGYTF,TGTGCCACCAGCAGAGGGGGGGACGGTAACTATGGCTACACCTTC
TRBV5-4,.,TRBJ1-2,.,CASSFPRRGYTF,TGTGCCAGCAGCTTTCCTCGTCGGGGCTACACCTTC